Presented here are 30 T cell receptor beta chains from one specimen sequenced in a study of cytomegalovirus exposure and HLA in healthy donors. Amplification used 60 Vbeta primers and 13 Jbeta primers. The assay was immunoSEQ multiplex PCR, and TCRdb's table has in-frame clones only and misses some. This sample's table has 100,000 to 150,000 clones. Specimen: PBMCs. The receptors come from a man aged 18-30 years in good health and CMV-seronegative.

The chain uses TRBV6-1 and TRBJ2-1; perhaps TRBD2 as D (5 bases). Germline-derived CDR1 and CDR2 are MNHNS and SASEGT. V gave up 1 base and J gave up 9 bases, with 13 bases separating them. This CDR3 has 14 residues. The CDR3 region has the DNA TGTGCCAGCAGTGAAGGGGCCGTAGCGACTGAGCAGTTCTTC. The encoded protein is CASSEGAVATEQFF.

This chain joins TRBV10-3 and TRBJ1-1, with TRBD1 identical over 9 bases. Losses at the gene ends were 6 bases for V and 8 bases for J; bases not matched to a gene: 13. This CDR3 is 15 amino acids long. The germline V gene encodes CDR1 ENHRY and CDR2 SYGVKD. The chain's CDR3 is CAISDHPGQGEEAFF. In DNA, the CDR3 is TGTGCCATCAGCGATCATCCGGGACAGGGCGAGGAAGCTTTCTTT.

CDR3 loop: CSDLGQTNTEAFF. CDR3 DNA: TGCAGCGATTTAGGACAGACGAACACTGAAGCTTTCTTT. The V and J genes are TRBV29-1 and TRBJ1-1; weak D call: TRBD1 (6 bases). There are 13 residues in the CDR3. CDR1 SQVTM and CDR2 ANQGSEA come from the germline V gene. V was pared by 7 bases and J by 1 base, with 13 bases between. Full variable domain (remainder filled in from reference TRBV29-1 and TRBJ1-1): SAVISQKPSRDICQRGTSLTIQCQVDSQVTMMFWYRQQPGQSLTLIATANQGSEATYESGFVIDKFPISRPNLTFSTLTVSNMSPEDSSIYLCSDLGQTNTEAFFGQGTRLTVV.

DNA for the CDR3: TGTGCCAGCAGCACTCCCTCGCGGGGGAGCTCCTACAATGAGCAGTTCTTC. It yields the protein CASSTPSRGSSYNEQFF. The chain links TRBV21-1 to TRBJ2-1; the table's D gene call, TRBD2, was not cross checked with the DNA. TRBV21-1 is a pseudogene segment. This CDR3 comprises 17 residues.

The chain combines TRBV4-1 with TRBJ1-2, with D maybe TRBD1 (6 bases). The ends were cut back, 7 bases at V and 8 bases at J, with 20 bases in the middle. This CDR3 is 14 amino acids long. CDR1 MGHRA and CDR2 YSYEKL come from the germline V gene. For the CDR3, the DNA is TGCGCCAGCACGACAGTAACAGGGTTCGAGGGCTACACCTTC. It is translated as CASTTVTGFEGYTF.

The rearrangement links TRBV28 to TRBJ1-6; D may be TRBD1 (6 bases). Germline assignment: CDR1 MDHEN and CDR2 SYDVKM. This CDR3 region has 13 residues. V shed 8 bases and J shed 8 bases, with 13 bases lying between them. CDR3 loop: CASLVGADSPLHF. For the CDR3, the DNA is TGTGCCAGCCTTGTGGGGGCTGATTCACCCCTCCACTTT.

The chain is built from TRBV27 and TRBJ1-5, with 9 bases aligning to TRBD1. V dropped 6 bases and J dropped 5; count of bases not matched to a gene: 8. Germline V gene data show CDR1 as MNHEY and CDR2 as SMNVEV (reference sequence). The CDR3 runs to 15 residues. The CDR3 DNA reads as TGTGCCAGCAGGTCCGGGACAGGGATAGATCAGCCCCAGCATTTT. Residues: CASRSGTGIDQPQHF.

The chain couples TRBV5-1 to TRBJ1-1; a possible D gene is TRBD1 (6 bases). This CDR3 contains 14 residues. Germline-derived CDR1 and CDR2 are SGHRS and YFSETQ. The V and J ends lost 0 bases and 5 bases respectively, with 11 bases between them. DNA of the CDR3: TGCGCCAGCAGCTTGGTGGCAGGGGATACTGAAGCTTTCTTT. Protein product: CASSLVAGDTEAFF.

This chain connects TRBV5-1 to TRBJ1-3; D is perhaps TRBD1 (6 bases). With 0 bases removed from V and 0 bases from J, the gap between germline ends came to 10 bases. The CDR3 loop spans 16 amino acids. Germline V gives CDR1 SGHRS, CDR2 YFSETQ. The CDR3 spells CASSLAGQISGNTIYF. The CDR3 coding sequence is TGCGCCAGCAGCTTGGCCGGACAGATCTCTGGAAACACCATATATTTT. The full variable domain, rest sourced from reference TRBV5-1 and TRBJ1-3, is KAGVTQTPRYLIKTRGQQVTLSCSPISGHRSVSWYQQTPGQGLQFLFEYFSETQRNKGNFPGRFSGRQFSNSRSEMNVSTLELGDSALYLCASSLAGQISGNTIYFGEGSWLTVV.

CDR3 sequence reads: CASSVIIRAGSEKLFF. CDR3 DNA: TGTGCCAGCAGTGTAATCATCAGGGCGGGGAGTGAAAAACTGTTTTTT. This chain uses TRBV6-4 with TRBJ1-4; D possibly corresponds to TRBD1 (5 bases). Germline lookup yields CDR1 MRHNA and CDR2 SNTAGT. The V end lost 4 bases, the J end lost 7 bases, and 19 bases lay between the germline ends. The CDR3 covers 16 residues.

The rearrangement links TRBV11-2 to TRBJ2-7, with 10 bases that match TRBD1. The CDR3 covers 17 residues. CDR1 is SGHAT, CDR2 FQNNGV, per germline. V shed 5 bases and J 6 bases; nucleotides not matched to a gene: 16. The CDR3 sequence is CASSRFPRGQGSGEQYF. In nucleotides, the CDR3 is TGTGCCAGCAGCAGGTTCCCTCGGGGACAGGGGTCCGGCGAGCAGTACTTC.

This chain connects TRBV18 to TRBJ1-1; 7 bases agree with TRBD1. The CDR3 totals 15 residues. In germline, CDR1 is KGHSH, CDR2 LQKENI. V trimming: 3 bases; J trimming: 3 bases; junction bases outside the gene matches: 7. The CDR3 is CASSPLLTGHTEAFF. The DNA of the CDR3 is TGTGCCAGCTCACCTTTGCTGACAGGGCACACTGAAGCTTTCTTT.

CDR3 nucleotides: TGTGCCAGCAGCCCCGGACAGGGTTGGTACTATGGCTACACCTTC. Translated, it gives CASSPGQGWYYGYTF. This chain connects TRBV5-4 to TRBJ1-2; 8 bases agree with TRBD1. The V and J ends lost 4 bases and 3 bases, in that order; junction bases with no gene match: 8. Germline V gives CDR1 SGHNT, CDR2 YYREEE (reference sequence). The CDR3 loop spans 15 amino acids.

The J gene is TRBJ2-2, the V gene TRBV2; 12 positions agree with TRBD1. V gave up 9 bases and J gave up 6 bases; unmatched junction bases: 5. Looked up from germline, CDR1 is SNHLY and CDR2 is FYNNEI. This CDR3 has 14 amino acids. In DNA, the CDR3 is TGTGCCAGTACGGGACAGGGGGCGGCCGGGGAGCTGTTTTTT. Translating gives CASTGQGAAGELFF.

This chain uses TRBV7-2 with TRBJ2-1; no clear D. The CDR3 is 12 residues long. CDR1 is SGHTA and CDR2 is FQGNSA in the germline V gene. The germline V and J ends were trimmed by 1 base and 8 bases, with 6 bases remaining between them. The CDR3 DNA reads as TGTGCCAGCAGCTTAGTGGCGGATGAGCAGTTCTTC. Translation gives CASSLVADEQFF.

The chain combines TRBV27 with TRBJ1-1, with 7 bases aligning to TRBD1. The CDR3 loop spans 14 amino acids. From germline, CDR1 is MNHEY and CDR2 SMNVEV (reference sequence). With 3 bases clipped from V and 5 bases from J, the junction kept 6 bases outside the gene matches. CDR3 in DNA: TGTGCCAGCAGTTTGATAACAGGGGAAACTGAAGCTTTCTTT. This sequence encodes CASSLITGETEAFF.

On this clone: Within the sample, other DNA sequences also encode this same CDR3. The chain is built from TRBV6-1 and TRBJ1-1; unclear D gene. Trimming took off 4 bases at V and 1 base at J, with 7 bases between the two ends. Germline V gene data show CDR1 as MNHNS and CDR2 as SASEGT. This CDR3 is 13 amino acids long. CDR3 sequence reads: CASSARENTEAFF. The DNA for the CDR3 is TGTGCCAGCAGTGCGAGGGAGAACACTGAAGCTTTCTTT.

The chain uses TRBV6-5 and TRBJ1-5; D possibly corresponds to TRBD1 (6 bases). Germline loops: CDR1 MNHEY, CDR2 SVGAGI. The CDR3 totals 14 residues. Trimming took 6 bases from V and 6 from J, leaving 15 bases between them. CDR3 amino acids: CASSLTGRAQPQHF. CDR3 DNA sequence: TGTGCCAGCAGCCTTACAGGGCGCGCTCAGCCCCAGCATTTT.

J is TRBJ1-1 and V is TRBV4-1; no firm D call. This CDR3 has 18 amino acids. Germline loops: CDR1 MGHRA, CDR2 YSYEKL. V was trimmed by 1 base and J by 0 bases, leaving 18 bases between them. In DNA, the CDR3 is TGCGCCAGCAGCCAAGGTGAGTTCGATGGGCGAATGAACACTGAAGCTTTCTTT. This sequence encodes CASSQGEFDGRMNTEAFF.

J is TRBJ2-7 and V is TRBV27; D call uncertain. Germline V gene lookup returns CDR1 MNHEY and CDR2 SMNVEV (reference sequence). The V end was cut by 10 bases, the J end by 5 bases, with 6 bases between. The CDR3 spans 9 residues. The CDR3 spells CAMADEQYF. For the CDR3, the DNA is TGTGCCATGGCCGACGAGCAGTACTTC.

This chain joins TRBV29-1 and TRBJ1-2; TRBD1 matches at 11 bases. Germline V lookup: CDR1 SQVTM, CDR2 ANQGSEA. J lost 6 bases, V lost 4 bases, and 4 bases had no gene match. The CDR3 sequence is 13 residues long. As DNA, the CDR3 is TGCAGCGTTGGGGGACAGGGGGTGAATGGCTACACCTTC. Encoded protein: CSVGGQGVNGYTF.

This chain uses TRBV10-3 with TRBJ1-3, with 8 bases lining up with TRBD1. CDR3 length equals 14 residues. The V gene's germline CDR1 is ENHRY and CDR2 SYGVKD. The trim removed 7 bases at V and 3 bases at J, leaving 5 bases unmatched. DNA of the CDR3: TGTGCCATCACTTCAGGACAGGGTGGAAACACCATATATTTT. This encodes CAITSGQGGNTIYF.

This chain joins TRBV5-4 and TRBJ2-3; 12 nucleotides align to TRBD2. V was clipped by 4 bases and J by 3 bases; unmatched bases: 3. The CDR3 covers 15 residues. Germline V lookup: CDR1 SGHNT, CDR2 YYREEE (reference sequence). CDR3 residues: CASSPSGRETDTQYF. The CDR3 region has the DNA TGTGCCAGCAGCCCTAGCGGGAGGGAGACAGATACGCAGTATTTT.

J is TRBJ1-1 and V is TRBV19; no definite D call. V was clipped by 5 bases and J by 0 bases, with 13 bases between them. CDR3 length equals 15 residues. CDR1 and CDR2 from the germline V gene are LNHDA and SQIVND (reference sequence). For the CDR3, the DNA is TGTGCCAGTAGTCCCCGGGTTGCCATGAACACTGAAGCTTTCTTT. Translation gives CASSPRVAMNTEAFF.

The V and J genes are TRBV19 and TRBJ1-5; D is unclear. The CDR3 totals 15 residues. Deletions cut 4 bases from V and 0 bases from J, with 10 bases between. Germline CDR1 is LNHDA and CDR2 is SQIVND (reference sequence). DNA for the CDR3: TGTGCCAGTAGTAGGGCCGAGTATAGCAATCAGCCCCAGCATTTT. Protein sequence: CASSRAEYSNQPQHF.

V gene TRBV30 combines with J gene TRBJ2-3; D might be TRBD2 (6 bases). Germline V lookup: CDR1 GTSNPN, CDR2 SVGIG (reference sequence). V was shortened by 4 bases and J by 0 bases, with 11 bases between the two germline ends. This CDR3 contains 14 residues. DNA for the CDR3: TGTGCCTGGACGACGGGGACTAGCACAGATACGCAGTATTTT. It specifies CAWTTGTSTDTQYF.

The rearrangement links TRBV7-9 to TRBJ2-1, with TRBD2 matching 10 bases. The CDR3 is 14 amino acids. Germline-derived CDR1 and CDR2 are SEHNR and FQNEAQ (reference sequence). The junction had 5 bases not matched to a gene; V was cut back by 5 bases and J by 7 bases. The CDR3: CASSLGLAENEQFF. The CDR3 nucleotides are TGTGCCAGCAGCCTCGGACTAGCGGAAAATGAGCAGTTCTTC.

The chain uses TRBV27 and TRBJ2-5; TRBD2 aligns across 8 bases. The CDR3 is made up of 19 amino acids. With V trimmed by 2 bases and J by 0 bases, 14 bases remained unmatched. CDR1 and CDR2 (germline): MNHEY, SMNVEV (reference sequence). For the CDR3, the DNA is TGTGCCAGCAGTTTACGGCCCCCCCGGACTAGCTACAACCAAGAGACCCAGTACTTC. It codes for CASSLRPPRTSYNQETQYF.

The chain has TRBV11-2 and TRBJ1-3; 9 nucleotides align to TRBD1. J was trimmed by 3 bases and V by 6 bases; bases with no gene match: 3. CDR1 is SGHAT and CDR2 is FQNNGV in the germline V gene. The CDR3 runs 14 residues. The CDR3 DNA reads TGTGCCAGCAGACGGGGACAGGGTGGAAACACCATATATTTT. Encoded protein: CASRRGQGGNTIYF.

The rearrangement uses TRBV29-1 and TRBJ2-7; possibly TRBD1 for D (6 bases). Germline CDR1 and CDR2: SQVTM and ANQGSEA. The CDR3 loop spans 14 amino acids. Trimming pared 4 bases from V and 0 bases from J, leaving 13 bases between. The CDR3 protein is CSVAGTTVSYEQYF. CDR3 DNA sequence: TGCAGCGTTGCCGGGACAACCGTCTCCTACGAGCAGTACTTC.